The 29 T cell receptor beta chains below all came from one sample that was sequenced in a study of technical replicates of blood from a few donors. The method was immunoSEQ multiplex PCR; TCRdb's version includes in-frame clones alone and lacks a portion of them. Of under 65,000 clones listed, 95% to 96% were seen once; the top ten hold approximately 0.4%. The sample taken for sequencing was T cells isolated from PBMCs. The source is a human donor in good health.

On this clone: Other DNA sequences in this sample translate to the same CDR3. This rearrangement joins TRBV27 to TRBJ2-7; no definite D call. Trimming pared 6 bases from V and 1 base from J, leaving 4 bases between. Looked up from germline, CDR1 is MNHEY and CDR2 is SMNVEV (reference sequence). The CDR3 runs to 11 residues. CDR3 nucleotide sequence: TGTGCCAGCAGATCGTCCTACGAGCAGTACTTC. The encoded protein is CASRSSYEQYF.

DNA of the CDR3: TGTGCCAGCAGCTTGGCCAGGGGGGAAGGCTACACCTTC. This codes for CASSLARGEGYTF. This sequence joins TRBV5-4 and TRBJ1-2; the match to TRBD1 covers 7 bases. The CDR3 consists of 13 residues. In germline, CDR1 is SGHNT, CDR2 YYREEE (reference sequence). V was pared by 0 bases and J by 8 bases, with 4 bases of the junction left unmatched.

The DNA of the CDR3 is TGTGCCAGCAGTCCGGGACAGGTCTACGAGCAGTACTTC. Translating gives CASSPGQVYEQYF. The chain combines TRBV27 with TRBJ2-7; TRBD1 agrees at 8 bases. This CDR3 has 13 amino acids. The V gene's germline CDR1 is MNHEY and CDR2 SMNVEV (reference sequence). Germline trimming cut 5 bases from V and 3 bases from J; bases unmatched to any gene: 3.

The rearrangement joins TRBV10-2 to TRBJ2-1, with 9 bases fitting TRBD2. CDR3 length: 15 amino acids. CDR1 WSHSY and CDR2 SAAADI come from the germline V gene. V was clipped by 3 bases and J by 4 bases; unmatched bases: 4. CDR3 sequence: CASSESAGGYNEQFF. The CDR3 coding sequence is TGCGCCAGCAGTGAATCTGCGGGAGGGTACAATGAGCAGTTCTTC.

The chain is built from TRBV7-3 and TRBJ1-1; no reliable D call. The V end lost 4 bases, the J end lost 1 base, and 13 bases lay between the germline ends. Germline V gives CDR1 SGHTA, CDR2 FQGTGA. The CDR3 length is 15 residues. CDR3 coding DNA: TGTGCCAGCAGCTCCGGGGTATCACAGAACACTGAAGCTTTCTTT. Translating it yields CASSSGVSQNTEAFF.

The V call is TRBV11-2, the J call TRBJ2-1, with D perhaps TRBD2 (6 bases). The CDR3 length is 14 residues. Per germline, CDR1 SGHAT and CDR2 FQNNGV. Trimming cost V 3 bases and J 8 bases, with 14 bases left between them. DNA for the CDR3: TGTGCCAGCAGCTTCGGCGGGAACGGCTATGAGCAGTTCTTC. Amino acids: CASSFGGNGYEQFF.

V usage is TRBV30 and J usage is TRBJ1-1; D is possibly TRBD1 (5 bases). V gave up 3 bases and J gave up 4 bases, with 15 bases separating them. The CDR3 contains 14 residues. Per germline, CDR1 GTSNPN and CDR2 SVGIG (reference sequence). The CDR3 reads CAWSPGYESTEAFF. The CDR3 nucleotides read TGTGCCTGGAGCCCAGGGTATGAAAGCACTGAAGCTTTCTTT.

This chain connects TRBV10-3 to TRBJ2-7; D might be TRBD1 (6 bases). Trimming pared 3 bases from V and 3 bases from J, leaving 12 bases between. CDR1 and CDR2 (germline): ENHRY, SYGVKD. The CDR3 length is 14 residues. The CDR3 sequence: CAISDLGQIYEQYF. The CDR3 region has the DNA TGTGCCATCAGTGATCTAGGACAGATCTACGAGCAGTACTTC.

The chain uses TRBV7-3 and TRBJ2-1; tentatively, D is TRBD2 (5 bases). The CDR3 is 13 residues long. V lost 1 base and J lost 9, with 10 bases in between. Per germline, CDR1 SGHTA and CDR2 FQGTGA. This CDR3 is CASSLRWESEQFF. The CDR3 bases are TGTGCCAGCAGCTTAAGATGGGAGTCTGAGCAGTTCTTC. Full variable domain (missing parts from reference TRBV7-3 and TRBJ2-1): GAGVSQTPSNKVTEKGKYVELRCDPISGHTALYWYRQSLGQGPEFLIYFQGTGAADDSGLPNDRFFAVRPEGSVSTLKIQRTERGDSAVYLCASSLRWESEQFFGPGTRLTVL.

V gene TRBV5-1 combines with J gene TRBJ1-1, with no clear D. The CDR3 loop spans 13 amino acids. In germline, CDR1 is SGHRS, CDR2 YFSETQ. V lost 0 bases, J lost 8 bases, and 11 bases lay in between. CDR3 DNA: TGCGCCAGCAGCTTGGAGAACAGAGTGGAAGCTTTCTTT. Protein sequence: CASSLENRVEAFF.

The chain recombines TRBV5-6 with TRBJ2-7, with D perhaps TRBD1 (5 bases). Germline CDR1 and CDR2: SGHDT and YYEEEE. Trimming pared 0 bases from V and 3 bases from J, leaving 10 bases between. The CDR3 runs to 14 residues. CDR3 in amino acids: CASSLGQTNYEQYF. The CDR3 nucleotides read TGTGCCAGCAGCTTGGGACAGACCAACTACGAGCAGTACTTC.

V and J are TRBV19 and TRBJ1-2, with 8 bases lining up with TRBD1. Losses at the gene ends were 8 bases for V and 7 bases for J; bases not matched to a gene: 15. Germline V gene data show CDR1 as LNHDA and CDR2 as SQIVND (reference sequence). The CDR3 length is 15 residues. The CDR3 region has the DNA TGTGCCAGTCGACGGGGGACGGGACAGGTATTTGGCTACACCTTC. Its protein product is CASRRGTGQVFGYTF.

This chain connects TRBV27 to TRBJ2-3; possible D gene TRBD2, 6 bases. The CDR3 is made up of 15 amino acids. Germline CDR1 is MNHEY and CDR2 is SMNVEV (reference sequence). The germline V and J ends were trimmed by 1 base and 4 bases, with 12 bases remaining between them. The CDR3 nucleotides read TGTGCCAGCAGTTTATGGCGGGATAGACCAGATACGCAGTATTTT. Amino acid sequence: CASSLWRDRPDTQYF.

The rearrangement links TRBV6-1 to TRBJ1-3; perhaps TRBD1 as D (5 bases). The germline V gene encodes CDR1 MNHNS and CDR2 SASEGT. The germline V and J ends were trimmed by 7 bases and 0 bases, with 10 bases remaining between them. The CDR3 runs to 14 residues. DNA for the CDR3: TGTGCCAGCACTAAGGGGCCCTCTGGAAACACCATATATTTT. Its protein product is CASTKGPSGNTIYF.

The rearrangement uses TRBV7-6 and TRBJ2-2, with D possibly TRBD1 on 6 matching bases. V was trimmed by 2 bases and J by 5 bases, leaving 15 bases between them. Germline V lookup: CDR1 SGHVS, CDR2 FNYEAQ. The CDR3 spans 16 residues. CDR3 residues: CASSLSTQGWTGELFF. CDR3 sequence (DNA): TGTGCCAGCAGCTTATCTACCCAGGGGTGGACCGGGGAGCTGTTTTTT. Full variable domain (outside the CDR3, taken from reference TRBV7-6 and TRBJ2-2): GAGVSQSPRYKVTKRGQDVALRCDPISGHVSLYWYRQALGQGPEFLTYFNYEAQQDKSGLPNDRFSAERPEGSISTLTIQRTEQRDSAMYRCASSLSTQGWTGELFFGEGSRLTVL.

This sequence joins TRBV5-1 and TRBJ1-3, with D unclear. The CDR3 runs to 15 residues. Per the germline V gene, CDR1 is SGHRS and CDR2 is YFSETQ. V lost 0 bases, J lost 0 bases, and 7 bases lay in between. The CDR3 DNA reads TGCGCCAGCAGCTTGGAACAGCTCTCTGGAAACACCATATATTTT. It encodes CASSLEQLSGNTIYF. Together with reference TRBV5-1 and TRBJ1-3, the CDR3 gives the full variable domain: KAGVTQTPRYLIKTRGQQVTLSCSPISGHRSVSWYQQTPGQGLQFLFEYFSETQRNKGNFPGRFSGRQFSNSRSEMNVSTLELGDSALYLCASSLEQLSGNTIYFGEGSWLTVV.

The chain recombines TRBV11-2 with TRBJ1-1, with no clear D. The CDR3 runs 11 residues. The V end was cut by 2 bases, the J end by 7 bases, with 5 bases between. The germline V gene has CDR1 SGHAT and CDR2 FQNNGV. The CDR3 spells CASSLPVEAFF. The DNA of the CDR3 is TGTGCCAGCAGCTTACCGGTTGAAGCTTTCTTT.

V is TRBV4-1 and J is TRBJ2-1, with 10 nucleotides matching TRBD2. Germline V gene lookup returns CDR1 MGHRA and CDR2 YSYEKL. Unmatched junction bases numbered 3, after V lost 3 bases and J lost 4 bases. The CDR3 has 15 residues. CDR3 sequence: CASSHLAGDYNEQFF. The DNA for the CDR3 is TGCGCCAGCAGCCATCTAGCGGGAGATTACAATGAGCAGTTCTTC.

This chain uses TRBV6-5 with TRBJ2-5; D unresolved. The DNA end is a closer match to TRBJ2-7, so the J assignment may be wrong. Germline loops: CDR1 MNHEY, CDR2 SVGAGI. The CDR3 length is 11 residues. The CDR3 is CASSSPYEQYF. Written as DNA, the CDR3 is TGTGCCAGCAGTTCCCCCTACGAGCAGTACTTC.

This clone was recorded a few times. The rearrangement joins TRBV13 to TRBJ2-7; maybe TRBD2 (5 bases). CDR3 length: 14 residues. Per germline, CDR1 PRHDT and CDR2 FYEKMQ (reference sequence). The germline V and J ends were trimmed by 5 bases and 2 bases, with 13 bases remaining between them. The CDR3 DNA reads TGTGCCAGCAGCACGACGGACTCGACCTACGAGCAGTACTTC. Translated: CASSTTDSTYEQYF.

The chain uses TRBV6-1 and TRBJ2-7; D not certain. The CDR3 runs to 14 residues. Per the germline V gene, CDR1 is MNHNS and CDR2 is SASEGT. V shed 3 bases and J shed 0 bases, with 9 bases lying between them. The CDR3 region is CASSDWAGSYEQYF. For the CDR3, the DNA is TGTGCCAGCAGTGACTGGGCAGGCTCCTACGAGCAGTACTTC.

The rearrangement uses TRBV6-5 and TRBJ1-2; 8 positions match TRBD1. Germline CDR1 reads MNHEY; CDR2 reads SVGAGI. The CDR3 totals 15 residues. The junction had 9 bases not matched to a gene; V was cut back by 6 bases and J by 3 bases. The CDR3 DNA is TGTGCCAGCAGGCCTGCAGGGGGCGCGTACTATGGCTACACCTTC. Amino acids: CASRPAGGAYYGYTF.

The rearrangement uses TRBV27 and TRBJ2-3; a weak D match, TRBD1 (5 bases). The CDR3 is made up of 12 amino acids. The germline V gene has CDR1 MNHEY and CDR2 SMNVEV (reference sequence). Trimming left V 8 bases short and J 5 bases short, with 11 bases between. CDR3: CASAPGRDTQYF. CDR3 nucleotides: TGTGCCAGCGCTCCAGGGCGAGATACGCAGTATTTT.

This chain links TRBV27 with TRBJ1-5; tentative D call: TRBD1 (5 bases). Germline V gives CDR1 MNHEY, CDR2 SMNVEV (reference sequence). The V gene lost 5 bases and the J gene lost 3 bases, with 11 bases spanning the gap. This CDR3 has 14 residues. CDR3 sequence: CASSLKGFNQPQHF. CDR3 nucleotides: TGTGCCAGCAGTCTAAAGGGGTTCAATCAGCCCCAGCATTTT.

For this clone: The junction differs from germline at one of its ends, possibly a read error. The chain combines TRBV25-1 with TRBJ2-1; 14 nucleotides match TRBD2. CDR3 length: 13 residues. Germline loops: CDR1 MGHDK, CDR2 SYGVNS. The CDR3 region has the DNA TGTGCCAGCAGTGAATTCGGGACTAGCGGGAGTCTCTTC. Translation: CASSEFGTSGSLF.

The V and J genes are TRBV30 and TRBJ1-3, with D hard to call. The CDR3 consists of 12 residues. Germline loops: CDR1 GTSNPN, CDR2 SVGIG (reference sequence). Trimming removed 2 bases from V and 7 bases from J, with 9 bases in between. The CDR3: CAWSPGGNTIYF. The CDR3 bases are TGTGCCTGGAGTCCAGGCGGGAACACCATATATTTT.

CDR3 region: CASSSPGEVGSYEQYF. The DNA of the CDR3 is TGTGCCAGCAGTTCCCCCGGGGAAGTTGGCTCCTACGAGCAGTACTTC. V is TRBV28 and J is TRBJ2-7, with D perhaps matching TRBD2 (5 bases). Trimming stripped 4 bases from V and 0 bases from J, with 16 bases between. The CDR3 totals 16 residues. Germline CDR1 reads MDHEN; CDR2 reads SYDVKM.

This chain joins TRBV28 and TRBJ1-1, with 9 bases that match TRBD1. V lost 5 bases and J lost 4; bases outside the gene matches: 2. The CDR3 is made up of 13 amino acids. Per the germline V gene, CDR1 is MDHEN and CDR2 is SYDVKM. The CDR3, as DNA: TGTGCCAGCAGTCTGGACAGGGGCACTGAAGCTTTCTTT. Translating gives CASSLDRGTEAFF.

The table lists this clone with a count of one. The rearrangement joins TRBV11-3 to TRBJ2-1, with D unresolved. The CDR3 has 12 amino acids. V lost 5 bases and J 6 bases, leaving 8 bases between the germline ends. The germline V gene has CDR1 SGHNT and CDR2 YENEEA. CDR3 nucleotide sequence: TGTGCCAGCAGCCTCAGTCGCAATGAGCAGTTCTTC. It is translated as CASSLSRNEQFF.